The clone carrying this TCR beta chain was observed a single time. There are 14 residues in the CDR3. Trimming took 6 bases from V and 7 from J; bases not matched to a gene: 4. The germline CDR1 and CDR2 sequences are MDHEN and SYDVKM. This record belongs to a study of blood T cell repertoires in COVID-19. Those enrolled, adults aged roughly 18 to 90 years, came from around 25 US areas. Source study methods: Reference gene primer amplification in the assay estimated nucleated cell counts. Assay: immunoSEQ multiplex PCR; the TCRdb copy retains only in-frame clones and omits some. The V and J calls and clone size come from that table; D and trimming were worked out from the DNA. This table has about 430,000 clones, around nine tenths appearing once.

The TCR comes from a woman between 18 and 30 years old who had been exposed to COVID-19. This chain connects TRBV28 to TRBJ1-4, with 11 bases aligning to TRBD1. The sequencing input was PBMCs or T cells enriched from blood (not recorded which). CDR3: CASRLGTGGEKLFF. The CDR3 DNA is TGTGCCAGCAGACTCGGGACAGGGGGTGAAAAACTGTTTTTT.